These 20 T cell receptor beta chains share one sample of origin, sequenced in a study of T cells in Graves' hyperthyroidism and ophthalmopathy (dated by TCRdb to about 2019). Libraries were constructed by multiplex PCR. Reads for this sample came from an Illumina HiSeq 2000. The TCR beta CDR3 regions were amplified from the RNA transcripts. A first-round RT-PCR of the TCR CDR3 used the HTBI primer set with the Qiagen OneStep RT-PCR kit. TCRdb took the public reads, trimmed them with fastp at Q25, ran MiXCR for clone calling and kept in-frame beta chains. Every entry covers one CDR3 protein and lists the most common genes and DNA from its rows. The sample profile shows about 350,000 distinct CDR3 sequences; about 18% of them were found once. 3% to 4.5% of the sample is held by the ten biggest clonotypes. Sample: blood. The receptors shown here come from a woman in her late teens or twenties with Graves' hyperthyroidism.

This clonotype was found many times. The CDR3 protein is CSASRGVYEQYF. The CDR3, as DNA: TGCAGTGCTAGTCGCGGAGTTTACGAGCAGTACTTC. V gene TRBV20-1 combines with J gene TRBJ2-7, with no clear D. Trimming took off 3 bases at V and 4 bases at J, with 10 bases between the two ends. Germline CDR1 reads DFQATT; CDR2 reads SNEGSKA (reference sequence). The CDR3 consists of 12 residues.

This sequence joins TRBV12-3 or TRBV12-4 and TRBJ1-6; the match to TRBD1 covers 7 bases. Germline trimming cut 3 bases from V and 5 bases from J; bases unmatched to any gene: 7. This CDR3 is 16 amino acids long. CDR3 in amino acids: CASSLGSGGNNSPLHF. CDR3 in DNA: TGTGCCAGCAGTTTGGGTTCAGGGGGTAATAATTCACCCCTCCACTTT.

This clonotype was detected ten times or more. This chain links TRBV15 with TRBJ1-5; TRBD1 aligns across 9 bases. The germline CDR1 and CDR2 sequences are LNHNV and YYDKDF (reference sequence). V dropped 5 bases and J dropped 4; count of bases not matched to a gene: 6. The length of the CDR3 is 15 residues. The CDR3 is CATSLGTGTNQPQHF. CDR3 in DNA: TGTGCCACCAGCCTAGGGACAGGGACAAATCAGCCCCAGCATTTT.

Many counts were recorded for this clonotype. This rearrangement joins TRBV2 to TRBJ1-6; TRBD1 aligns across 8 bases. With 5 bases clipped from V and 7 bases from J, the junction kept 7 bases outside the gene matches. The CDR3 totals 15 residues. Germline-derived CDR1 and CDR2 are SNHLY and FYNNEI. CDR3 residues: CASSHRTGTNSPLHF. The DNA for the CDR3 is TGTGCCAGCAGTCACCGGACAGGGACAAATTCACCCCTCCACTTT.

This clonotype has a count of ten or more. This chain connects TRBV2 to TRBJ2-7, with 8 bases matching TRBD1. Germline V CDR1 and CDR2: SNHLY, FYNNEI. The J segment lost 2 bases and the V segment lost 6 bases, leaving 3 bases of the junction unmatched. This CDR3 is 13 amino acids long. As DNA, the CDR3 is TGTGCCAGCAGCGGGACAGGCACCTACGAGCAGTACTTC. The encoded protein is CASSGTGTYEQYF.

This clonotype has just a few counts. The V call is TRBV4-2, the J call TRBJ1-5; 8 positions agree with TRBD1. CDR1 is LGHNA, CDR2 YNFKEQ, per germline. The J segment lost 7 bases and the V segment lost 0 bases, leaving 5 bases of the junction unmatched. This CDR3 comprises 15 residues. This CDR3 is CASSQDRRGLQPQHF. The CDR3 DNA is TGTGCCAGCAGCCAAGATCGCAGGGGGCTCCAGCCCCAGCATTTT.

Turning to this clonotype: A much larger clone lies one base from this, so it may be a read error. Since the CDR3 does not end with the conserved phenylalanine or tryptophan, this likely comes from a read error. The chain has TRBV28 and TRBJ2-2; 8 bases are a match to TRBD1. Germline V gene sequence: CDR1 MDHEN, CDR2 SYDVKM. The CDR3 runs to 15 residues. With V trimmed by 5 bases and J by 4 bases, 6 bases remained unmatched. The CDR3 DNA reads as TGTGCCAGCAGTGGGGGACAGGCGGGCACCGGGGAGCTGTTTTAT. Encoded protein: CASSGGQAGTGELFY.

The sample holds many counts of this clonotype. This chain uses TRBV6-1 with TRBJ1-1; tentatively, D is TRBD1 (5 bases). Trimming pared 3 bases from V and 1 base from J, leaving 12 bases between. The CDR3 consists of 15 residues. Per the germline V gene, CDR1 is MNHNS and CDR2 is SASEGT. DNA for the CDR3: TGTGCCAGCAGTGATGGGGCAGGGAGGAACACTGAAGCTTTCTTT. This translates into CASSDGAGRNTEAFF.

This clonotype was seen many times. The chain joins TRBV5-1 to TRBJ2-2; TRBD1 agrees at 11 bases. Trimming took 3 bases from V and 2 from J; bases not matched to a gene: 3. Looked up from germline, CDR1 is SGHRS and CDR2 is YFSETQ. CDR3 length equals 16 residues. The CDR3 here is CASSWTGGPNTGELFF. Written as DNA, the CDR3 is TGCGCCAGCAGCTGGACAGGGGGCCCCAACACCGGGGAGCTGTTTTTT.

The chain uses TRBV20-1 and TRBJ2-5; 10 bases are shared with TRBD2. Germline assignment: CDR1 DFQATT and CDR2 SNEGSKA (reference sequence). The CDR3 loop spans 16 amino acids. The J segment lost 4 bases and the V segment lost 2 bases, leaving 10 bases of the junction unmatched. In DNA form, the CDR3 reads TGCAGTGCTAGATCGCCAAGCGGGGGGGAAGGAGAGACCCAGTACTTC. The encoded protein is CSARSPSGGEGETQYF.

Ten or more counts support this clonotype. The chain has TRBV12-3 or TRBV12-4 and TRBJ1-2, with TRBD1 identical over 7 bases. J was trimmed by 9 bases and V by 3 bases; bases with no gene match: 4. This CDR3 has 12 amino acids. CDR3 loop: CASSLEGASYTF. The CDR3 nucleotides read TGTGCCAGCAGTTTGGAGGGGGCCAGCTACACCTTC.

This clonotype was recorded many times. V is TRBV2 and J is TRBJ2-3, with TRBD2 as a possible D gene (5 bases). Deletions cut 4 bases from V and 2 bases from J, with 13 bases between. CDR3 length equals 15 residues. Germline CDR1 reads SNHLY; CDR2 reads FYNNEI. This CDR3 is CASSVSSGPTDTQYF. CDR3 nucleotide sequence: TGTGCCAGCAGTGTGTCGAGCGGCCCCACAGATACGCAGTATTTT. Full variable domain (missing parts from reference TRBV2 and TRBJ2-3): EPEVTQTPSHQVTQMGQEVILRCVPISNHLYFYWYRQILGQKVEFLVSFYNNEISEKSEIFDDQFSVERPDGSNFTLKIRSTKLEDSAMYFCASSVSSGPTDTQYFGPGTRLTVL.

The chain is built from TRBV7-9 and TRBJ2-7; D perhaps matches TRBD2 (7 bases). The length of the CDR3 is 15 residues. The ends were cut back, 4 bases at V and 2 bases at J, with 15 bases in the middle. The V gene's germline CDR1 is SEHNR and CDR2 FQNEAQ (reference sequence). Here the CDR3 reads CASSSVGGQAYEQYF. The CDR3 DNA reads as TGTGCCAGCAGCTCCGTGGGGGGGCAGGCCTACGAGCAGTACTTC. Full variable domain (remainder filled in from reference TRBV7-9 and TRBJ2-7): DTGVSQNPRHKITKRGQNVTFRCDPISEHNRLYWYRQTLGQGPEFLTYFQNEAQLEKSRLLSDRFSAERPKGSFSTLEIQRTEQGDSAMYLCASSSVGGQAYEQYFGPGTRLTVT.

The count of this clonotype is one. The V call is TRBV15, the J call TRBJ2-7; 12 positions match TRBD1. CDR3 length: 16 residues. J was trimmed by 5 bases and V by 4 bases; bases with no gene match: 9. Germline V CDR1 and CDR2: LNHNV, YYDKDF (reference sequence). As DNA, the CDR3 is TGTGCCACCAGCAAGGCGGGACAGGGGGCAAGGAACGAGCAGTACTTC. Translation gives CATSKAGQGARNEQYF.

Ten or more counts support this clonotype. This chain links TRBV7-9 with TRBJ2-2; no firm D call. The germline CDR1 and CDR2 sequences are SEHNR and FQNEAQ (reference sequence). V lost 3 bases, J lost 1 base, and 6 bases lay in between. The CDR3 loop spans 14 amino acids. The CDR3 protein is CASSLSGNTGELFF. In nucleotides, the CDR3 is TGTGCCAGCAGCTTGTCCGGGAACACCGGGGAGCTGTTTTTT. The full variable domain, with the rest looked up from reference TRBV7-9 and TRBJ2-2, is DTGVSQNPRHKITKRGQNVTFRCDPISEHNRLYWYRQTLGQGPEFLTYFQNEAQLEKSRLLSDRFSAERPKGSFSTLEIQRTEQGDSAMYLCASSLSGNTGELFFGEGSRLTVL.

In this sample, this clonotype turned up many times. This rearrangement joins TRBV12-3 or TRBV12-4 to TRBJ1-1; D is uncertain. The CDR3 totals 11 residues. Trimming cost V 7 bases and J 4 bases, with 7 bases left between them. The CDR3: CASTGSTEAFF. CDR3 coding DNA: TGTGCCAGCACTGGAAGCACTGAAGCTTTCTTT.

In its sample, this clonotype was seen many times. This chain joins TRBV28 and TRBJ2-7; TRBD2 might be the D (6 bases). V shed 7 bases and J shed 1 base, with 11 bases lying between them. The V gene's germline CDR1 is MDHEN and CDR2 SYDVKM. The CDR3 is made up of 13 amino acids. CDR3 sequence (DNA): TGTGCCAGCAACCCGGCGGGGTCCTACGAGCAGTACTTC. Encoded protein: CASNPAGSYEQYF.

This clonotype was seen at least ten times. The chain combines TRBV6-1 with TRBJ2-2; 8 nucleotides align to TRBD1. J gave up 6 bases and V 1 base, and 7 bases lay outside the gene matches. This CDR3 is 16 amino acids long. Germline CDR1 and CDR2: MNHNS and SASEGT. CDR3 amino acids: CASSEGPGGASGELFF. The CDR3 nucleotides are TGTGCCAGCAGTGAAGGTCCAGGGGGCGCGTCCGGGGAGCTGTTTTTT.

This clonotype was counted between two and nine times. This chain links TRBV5-1 with TRBJ2-5; weak D call: TRBD1 (6 bases). V shed 2 bases and J shed 0 bases, with 11 bases lying between them. The CDR3 extends over 15 amino acids. From germline, CDR1 is SGHRS and CDR2 YFSETQ. CDR3 residues: CASSLAGQYQETQYF. The DNA of the CDR3 is TGCGCCAGCAGCTTAGCTGGACAGTACCAAGAGACCCAGTACTTC.

This clonotype was seen ten or more times. This sequence joins TRBV2 and TRBJ1-5, with D perhaps TRBD1 (6 bases). V gave up 4 bases and J gave up 7 bases, with 11 bases separating them. The CDR3 is made up of 13 amino acids. Germline V lookup: CDR1 SNHLY, CDR2 FYNNEI. In nucleotides, the CDR3 is TGTGCCAGCAGTGGACAGGTCCGGCAGCCCCAGCATTTT. This sequence encodes CASSGQVRQPQHF.